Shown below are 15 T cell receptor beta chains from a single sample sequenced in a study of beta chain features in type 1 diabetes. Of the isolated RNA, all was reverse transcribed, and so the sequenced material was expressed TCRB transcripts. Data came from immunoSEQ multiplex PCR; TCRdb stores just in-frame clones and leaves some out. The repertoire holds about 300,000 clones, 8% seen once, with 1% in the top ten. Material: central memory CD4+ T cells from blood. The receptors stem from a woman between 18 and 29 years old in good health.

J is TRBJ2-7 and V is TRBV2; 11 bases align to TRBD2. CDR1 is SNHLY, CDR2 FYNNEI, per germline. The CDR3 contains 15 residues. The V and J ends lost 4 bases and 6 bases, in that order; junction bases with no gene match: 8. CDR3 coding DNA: TGTGCCAGCAGTGCATCTAGCGGGAGGACTGGCGAGCAGTACTTC. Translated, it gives CASSASSGRTGEQYF. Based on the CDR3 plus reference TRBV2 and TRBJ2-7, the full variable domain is EPEVTQTPSHQVTQMGQEVILRCVPISNHLYFYWYRQILGQKVEFLVSFYNNEISEKSEIFDDQFSVERPDGSNFTLKIRSTKLEDSAMYFCASSASSGRTGEQYFGPGTRLTVT.

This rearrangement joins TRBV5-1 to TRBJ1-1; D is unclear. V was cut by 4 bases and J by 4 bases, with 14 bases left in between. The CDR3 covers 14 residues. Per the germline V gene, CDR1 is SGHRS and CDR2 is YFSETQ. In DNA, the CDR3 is TGCGCCAGCAGCCCGACGGCGGTTTCCACTGAAGCTTTCTTT. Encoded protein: CASSPTAVSTEAFF.

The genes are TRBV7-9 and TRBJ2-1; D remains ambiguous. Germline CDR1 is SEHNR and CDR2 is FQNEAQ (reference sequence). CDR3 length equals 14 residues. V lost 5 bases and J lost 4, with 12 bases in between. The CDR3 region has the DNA TGTGCCAGCAGCCTTCGTGAGGCGTACAATGAGCAGTTCTTC. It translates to CASSLREAYNEQFF.

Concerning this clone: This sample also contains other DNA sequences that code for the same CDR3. The CDR3 coding sequence is TGTGCCAGCAGCTTAGACCCGGGACACACCATATATTTT. Translation gives CASSLDPGHTIYF. The V and J genes are TRBV7-2 and TRBJ1-3; the D gene is possibly TRBD1 (5 bases). V lost 1 base, J lost 8 bases, and 9 bases lay in between. This CDR3 has 13 amino acids. The germline V gene encodes CDR1 SGHTA and CDR2 FQGNSA.

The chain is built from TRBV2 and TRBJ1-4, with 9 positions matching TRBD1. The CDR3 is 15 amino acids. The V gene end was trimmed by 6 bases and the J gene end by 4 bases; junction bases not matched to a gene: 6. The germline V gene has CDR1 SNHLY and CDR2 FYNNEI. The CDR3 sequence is CASSTGTGINEKLFF. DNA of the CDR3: TGTGCCAGCAGCACCGGGACAGGGATTAATGAAAAACTGTTTTTT. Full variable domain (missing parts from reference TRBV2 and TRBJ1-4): EPEVTQTPSHQVTQMGQEVILRCVPISNHLYFYWYRQILGQKVEFLVSFYNNEISEKSEIFDDQFSVERPDGSNFTLKIRSTKLEDSAMYFCASSTGTGINEKLFFGSGTQLSVL.

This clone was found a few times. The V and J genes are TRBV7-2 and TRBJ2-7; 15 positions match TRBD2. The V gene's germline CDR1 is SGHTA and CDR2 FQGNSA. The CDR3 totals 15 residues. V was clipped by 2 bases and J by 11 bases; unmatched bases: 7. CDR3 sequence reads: CASSLTGLAGGLEYF. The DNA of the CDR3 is TGTGCCAGCAGCTTAACAGGACTAGCGGGAGGGTTAGAGTACTTC.

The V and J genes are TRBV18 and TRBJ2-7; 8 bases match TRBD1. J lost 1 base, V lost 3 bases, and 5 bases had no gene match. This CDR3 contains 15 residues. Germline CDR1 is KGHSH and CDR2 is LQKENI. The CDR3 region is CASSPDRVRSYEQYF. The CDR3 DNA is TGTGCCAGCTCACCGGACAGGGTCCGTTCCTACGAGCAGTACTTC.

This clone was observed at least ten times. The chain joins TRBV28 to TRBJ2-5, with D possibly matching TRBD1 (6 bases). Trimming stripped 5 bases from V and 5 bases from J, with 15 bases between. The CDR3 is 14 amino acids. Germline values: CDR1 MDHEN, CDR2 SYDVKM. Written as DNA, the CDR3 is TGTGCCAGCAGTATTGGGACACGGAGCGAGACCCAGTACTTC. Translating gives CASSIGTRSETQYF.

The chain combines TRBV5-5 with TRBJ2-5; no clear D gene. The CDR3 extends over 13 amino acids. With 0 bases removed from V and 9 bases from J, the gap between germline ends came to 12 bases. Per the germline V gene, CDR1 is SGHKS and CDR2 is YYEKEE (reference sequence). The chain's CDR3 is CASSLGQAWAQYF. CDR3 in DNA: TGTGCCAGCAGCTTGGGGCAGGCCTGGGCCCAGTACTTC.

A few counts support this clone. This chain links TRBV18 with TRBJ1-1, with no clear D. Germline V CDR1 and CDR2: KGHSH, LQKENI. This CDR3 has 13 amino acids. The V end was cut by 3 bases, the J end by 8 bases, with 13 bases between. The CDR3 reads CASSPLRENEAFF. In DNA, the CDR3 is TGTGCCAGCTCACCCCTCAGAGAGAACGAAGCTTTCTTT.

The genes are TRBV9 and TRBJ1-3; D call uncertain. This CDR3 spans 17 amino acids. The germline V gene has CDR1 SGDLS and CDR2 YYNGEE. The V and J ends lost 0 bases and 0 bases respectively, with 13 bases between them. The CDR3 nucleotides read TGTGCCAGCAGCGTAGCTTCAACACTAGCCTCTGGAAACACCATATATTTT. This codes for CASSVASTLASGNTIYF.

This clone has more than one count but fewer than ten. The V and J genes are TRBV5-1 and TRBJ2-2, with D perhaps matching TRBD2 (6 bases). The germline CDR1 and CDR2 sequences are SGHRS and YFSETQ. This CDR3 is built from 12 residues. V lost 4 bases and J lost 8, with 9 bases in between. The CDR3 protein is CASSAGQGELFF. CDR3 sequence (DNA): TGCGCCAGCAGCGCGGGGCAAGGGGAGCTGTTTTTT.

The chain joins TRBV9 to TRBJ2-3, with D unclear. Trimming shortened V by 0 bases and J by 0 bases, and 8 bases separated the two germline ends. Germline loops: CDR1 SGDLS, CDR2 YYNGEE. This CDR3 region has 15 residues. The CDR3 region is CASSVDLGSTDTQYF. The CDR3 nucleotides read TGTGCCAGCAGCGTAGATCTCGGCAGCACAGATACGCAGTATTTT.

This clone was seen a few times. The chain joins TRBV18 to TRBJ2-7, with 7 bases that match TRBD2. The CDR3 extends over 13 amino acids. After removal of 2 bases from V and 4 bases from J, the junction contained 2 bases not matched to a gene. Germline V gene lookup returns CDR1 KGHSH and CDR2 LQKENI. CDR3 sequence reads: CASSPGTTYEQYV. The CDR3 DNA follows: TGTGCCAGCTCACCAGGGACTACTTACGAGCAGTACGTC.

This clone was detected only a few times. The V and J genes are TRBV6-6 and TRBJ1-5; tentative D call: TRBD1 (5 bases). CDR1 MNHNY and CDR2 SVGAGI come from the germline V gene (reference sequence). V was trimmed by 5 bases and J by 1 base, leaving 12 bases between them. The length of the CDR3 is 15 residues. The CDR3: CASSLQKGSNQPQHF. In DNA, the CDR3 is TGTGCCAGCAGTCTACAGAAGGGGAGCAATCAGCCCCAGCATTTT.